Presented here are 22 T cell receptor beta chains from one specimen sequenced in a study of blood T cell repertoires in COVID-19. Assay: immunoSEQ multiplex PCR; the TCRdb copy retains only in-frame clones and omits some. The profile covers 57,000 or so clones, with approximately 79% appearing a single time and 20% taken by the ten largest. Sequencing was carried out using peripheral blood. These receptor sequences come from an elderly woman with active or convalescent COVID-19.

The chain carries TRBV19 and TRBJ2-4, with 8 nucleotides matching TRBD1. Germline CDR1 LNHDA, CDR2 SQIVND (reference sequence). With 4 bases clipped from V and 5 bases from J, the junction kept 4 bases outside the gene matches. The length of the CDR3 is 14 residues. The CDR3 loop is CASSKTGGENIQYF. CDR3 DNA: TGTGCCAGTAGTAAAACAGGGGGAGAAAACATTCAGTACTTC.

V gene TRBV7-8 combines with J gene TRBJ1-2; D unclear. This CDR3 region has 14 residues. With 2 bases removed from V and 5 bases from J, the gap between germline ends came to 12 bases. Germline V CDR1 and CDR2: SGHVS, FQNEAQ. The CDR3 DNA is TGTGCCAGCAGCTTATCCGGGGATGGGTATGGCTACACCTTC. Translation: CASSLSGDGYGYTF.

J is TRBJ2-1 and V is TRBV19; a possible D gene is TRBD1 (5 bases). Germline-derived CDR1 and CDR2 are LNHDA and SQIVND (reference sequence). The V end lost 2 bases, the J end lost 3 bases, and 14 bases lay between the germline ends. This CDR3 spans 16 amino acids. CDR3 sequence (DNA): TGTGCCAGTAGTATAAGGGGCAGGAATTACTACAATGAGCAGTTCTTC. Its translation: CASSIRGRNYYNEQFF.

This clone has just a few counts. V and J are TRBV7-6 and TRBJ2-1; tentative D call: TRBD2 (6 bases). Germline values: CDR1 SGHVS, CDR2 FNYEAQ. V gave up 5 bases and J gave up 2 bases, with 13 bases separating them. The CDR3 totals 15 residues. The CDR3 nucleotides read TGTGCCAGCAGCCAAGTGGCGGGGCCCTACAATGAGCAGTTCTTC. Protein sequence: CASSQVAGPYNEQFF.

The rearrangement uses TRBV5-1 and TRBJ2-3; D not resolved. V was trimmed by 5 bases and J by 1 base, leaving 11 bases between them. CDR1 and CDR2 from the germline V gene are SGHRS and YFSETQ. This CDR3 is built from 14 residues. CDR3 bases: TGCGCCAGCAGTTATAATATAGGCACAGATACGCAGTATTTT. Its protein is CASSYNIGTDTQYF.

The rearrangement joins TRBV18 to TRBJ1-1; TRBD1 agrees at 10 bases. This CDR3 is built from 14 residues. The J segment lost 11 bases and the V segment lost 3 bases, leaving 9 bases of the junction unmatched. Germline lookup yields CDR1 KGHSH and CDR2 LQKENI. CDR3 residues: CASSPSGQGIGAFF. CDR3 nucleotides: TGTGCCAGCTCACCTTCGGGACAGGGGATTGGGGCTTTCTTT.

This clone was found a few times. The V call is TRBV5-1, the J call TRBJ2-7; TRBD1 aligns across 11 bases. The CDR3 spans 18 residues. V was pared by 2 bases and J by 4 bases, with 14 bases of the junction left unmatched. CDR1 and CDR2 (germline): SGHRS, YFSETQ. This CDR3 is CASSLYHSGQGEWYEQYF. The CDR3 bases are TGCGCCAGCAGCTTATACCACTCGGGACAGGGGGAATGGTACGAGCAGTACTTC.

The chain is built from TRBV12-5 and TRBJ1-6; TRBD1 matches 7 bases. Trimming at V came to 5 bases and at J to 3 bases, leaving 4 bases not matched to a gene. This CDR3 is 15 amino acids long. CDR1 is LGHNT and CDR2 is FRNRAP in the germline V gene. CDR3 protein: CASGLTGVYNSPLHF. DNA for the CDR3: TGTGCTAGTGGTCTTACAGGGGTCTATAATTCACCCCTCCACTTT.

The V and J genes are TRBV6-1 and TRBJ2-1, with D maybe TRBD1 (6 bases). The V and J ends lost 3 bases and 6 bases respectively, with 18 bases between them. CDR3 size: 16 residues. Per the germline V gene, CDR1 is MNHNS and CDR2 is SASEGT. The CDR3 DNA reads as TGTGCCAGCAGTGATGGAACAGGGCAGGGGATCAATGAGCAGTTCTTC. It encodes CASSDGTGQGINEQFF.

J is TRBJ1-1 and V is TRBV27, with 10 bases lining up with TRBD1. V shed 2 bases and J 0 bases; nucleotides not matched to a gene: 9. The CDR3 contains 18 residues. Looked up from germline, CDR1 is MNHEY and CDR2 is SMNVEV (reference sequence). DNA for the CDR3: TGTGCCAGCAGTTTAAAGGGGACGGGACAGGGGCTGAACACTGAAGCTTTCTTT. This codes for CASSLKGTGQGLNTEAFF.

V and J are TRBV18 and TRBJ2-6; D is perhaps TRBD1 (6 bases). Trimming shortened V by 3 bases and J by 2 bases, and 11 bases separated the two germline ends. There are 16 residues in the CDR3. Per germline, CDR1 KGHSH and CDR2 LQKENI. The CDR3, as DNA: TGTGCCAGCTCACCCGACCGACAGGCTGGGGCCAACGTCCTGACTTTC. This sequence encodes CASSPDRQAGANVLTF.

V gene TRBV5-1 combines with J gene TRBJ2-7; 7 bases map to TRBD1. J was trimmed by 5 bases and V by 5 bases; bases with no gene match: 7. Germline-derived CDR1 and CDR2 are SGHRS and YFSETQ. This CDR3 comprises 13 residues. For the CDR3, the DNA is TGCGCCAGCAGGAACCAGGGGGTGGACGAGCAGTACTTC. Its translation is CASRNQGVDEQYF.

Here the CDR3 DNA reads TGTGCCAGTAGTACAGTTGCCGGGACAGGGGATGGGCCCCAGCATTTT. The encoded protein is CASSTVAGTGDGPQHF. The V gene is TRBV19, the J gene TRBJ1-5; 10 bases match TRBD1. Germline V gene data show CDR1 as LNHDA and CDR2 as SQIVND (reference sequence). V lost 4 bases and J lost 9; bases outside the gene matches: 12. The CDR3 has 16 amino acids.

The chain recombines TRBV5-1 with TRBJ2-2; 10 bases agree with TRBD1. The CDR3 is 16 residues long. The germline V gene has CDR1 SGHRS and CDR2 YFSETQ. Unmatched junction bases numbered 10, after V lost 5 bases and J lost 6 bases. CDR3 protein: CASSPPGQGSAGELFF. The CDR3 coding sequence is TGCGCCAGCAGTCCTCCGGGACAGGGGAGCGCCGGGGAGCTGTTTTTT.

The rearrangement joins TRBV3-1 (or the pseudogene TRBV3-2) to TRBJ1-3; D remains unclear. CDR1 is LGHDT and CDR2 is YNNKEL in the germline V gene (reference sequence). V was clipped by 2 bases and J by 0 bases, with 5 bases between them. The CDR3 contains 14 residues. The CDR3 nucleotides are TGTGCCAGCAGCCAAATGAGCTCTGGAAACACCATATATTTT. This sequence encodes CASSQMSSGNTIYF.

This clone was found once. The chain couples TRBV5-1 to TRBJ2-1; TRBD2 matches 9 bases. The V gene end was trimmed by 4 bases and the J gene end by 6 bases; junction bases not matched to a gene: 11. The CDR3 is 16 amino acids. The germline V gene has CDR1 SGHRS and CDR2 YFSETQ. CDR3 nucleotides: TGCGCCAGCAGCCCCCCTAGCGGGGTAACGGTCAATGAGCAGTTCTTC. This translates into CASSPPSGVTVNEQFF.

This chain joins TRBV6-4 and TRBJ1-1; D is unresolved. The CDR3 loop spans 13 amino acids. Germline V gene lookup returns CDR1 MRHNA and CDR2 SNTAGT. V was trimmed by 2 bases and J by 5 bases, leaving 9 bases between them. The DNA of the CDR3 is TGTGCCAGCAGTGACGGATGGGAGACTGAAGCTTTCTTT. This gives the protein CASSDGWETEAFF.

V is TRBV6-1 and J is TRBJ1-5; D gene unclear. This CDR3 is 16 amino acids long. CDR1 MNHNS and CDR2 SASEGT come from the germline V gene. Trimming took 0 bases from V and 3 from J, leaving 12 bases between them. The CDR3: CASSEAGGSPNQPQHF. CDR3 DNA: TGTGCCAGCAGTGAAGCCGGCGGGAGCCCCAATCAGCCCCAGCATTTT.

V is TRBV6-5 and J is TRBJ1-6; D unclear. Trimming shortened V by 6 bases and J by 6 bases, and 9 bases separated the two germline ends. Germline CDR1 MNHEY, CDR2 SVGAGI. The CDR3 is made up of 13 amino acids. This CDR3 is CASREIVNSPLHF. The DNA of the CDR3 is TGTGCCAGCAGGGAGATCGTTAATTCACCCCTCCACTTT.

J is TRBJ1-1 and V is TRBV11-1; perhaps TRBD1 as D (6 bases). The V gene lost 5 bases and the J gene lost 4 bases, with 14 bases spanning the gap. CDR3 size: 14 residues. Germline assignment: CDR1 SGHAT and CDR2 FQDESV (reference sequence). The CDR3 DNA reads TGTGCCAGCAGCCCCGGACAGATTATCACTGAAGCTTTCTTT. It yields the protein CASSPGQIITEAFF.

The V and J genes are TRBV3-1 (or the pseudogene TRBV3-2) and TRBJ2-7, with 11 bases lining up with TRBD2. The CDR3 has 16 residues. With 0 bases clipped from V and 9 bases from J, the junction kept 10 bases outside the gene matches. CDR1 LGHDT and CDR2 YNNKEL come from the germline V gene (reference sequence). CDR3 protein: CASSQDGTSGLGGQYF. The CDR3 coding sequence is TGTGCCAGCAGCCAAGATGGGACTAGCGGCCTTGGCGGGCAGTACTTC.

The chain is built from TRBV5-5 and TRBJ2-5; D not certain. Germline CDR1 SGHKS, CDR2 YYEKEE (reference sequence). The CDR3 is 16 residues long. V shed 1 base and J shed 2 bases, with 15 bases lying between them. The CDR3 spells CASSLIGGLMQETQYF. CDR3 in DNA: TGTGCCAGCAGCTTGATCGGCGGATTGATGCAAGAGACCCAGTACTTC.